What follows are 19 T cell receptor beta chains derived from one specimen sequenced in a study of spatial heterogeneity in lung cancer. TCRdb reprocessed the 5' RACE reads via MiXCR and lists one record per CDR3 protein. The table lists 40,000 to 50,000 distinct CDR3 sequences, roughly an eighth of them singletons, with 55% to 70% in the top ten. As to time point: sample taken at primary tumor resection. Tumor, nontumor lung or frozen PBMC supplied whole RNA that was sequenced unsorted. The material sequenced was PBMCs, taken at surgery. The receptors originated from a male donor with early-stage non-small cell lung cancer.

The chain uses TRBV4-1 and TRBJ1-1, with D possibly matching TRBD1 (6 bases). In germline, CDR1 is MGHRA, CDR2 YSYEKL. The CDR3 consists of 17 residues. V lost 4 bases and J 4 bases, leaving 22 bases between the germline ends. The CDR3 spells CASSLLTGRGSGTEAFF. The CDR3 DNA is TGCGCCAGCAGCCTCCTTACCGGCAGGGGTTCGGGCACTGAAGCTTTCTTT.

This clonotype has at least ten counts. The chain recombines TRBV10-3 with TRBJ2-7, with D unresolved. V was pared by 4 bases and J by 0 bases, with 7 bases between. The CDR3 length is 13 residues. The germline CDR1 and CDR2 sequences are ENHRY and SYGVKD. The CDR3 nucleotides read TGTGCCATCAGTGCCCAGAGCTCCTACGAGCAGTACTTC. As protein: CAISAQSSYEQYF.

The chain recombines TRBV5-4 with TRBJ2-3; TRBD2 matches at 7 bases. J was trimmed by 0 bases and V by 3 bases; bases with no gene match: 7. CDR3 length: 16 amino acids. In germline, CDR1 is SGHNT, CDR2 YYREEE (reference sequence). CDR3 coding DNA: TGTGCCAGCAGCTCAGCTAGCGGAGCTAGCACAGATACGCAGTATTTT. Translating it yields CASSSASGASTDTQYF. Drawing the rest from reference TRBV5-4 and TRBJ2-3, the complete variable domain is ETGVTQSPTHLIKTRGQQVTLRCSSQSGHNTVSWYQQALGQGPQFIFQYYREEENGRGNFPPRFSGLQFPNYSSELNVNALELDDSALYLCASSSASGASTDTQYFGPGTRLTVL.

With regard to this clonotype: This may be a read error: a much more frequent sequence differs by one nucleotide. The chain combines TRBV28 with TRBJ1-2, with a weak D call TRBD1 (5 bases). CDR3 length: 13 residues. Trimming shortened V by 10 bases and J by 6 bases, and 18 bases separated the two germline ends. Germline values: CDR1 MDHEN, CDR2 SYDVKM. The CDR3 DNA reads TGTGCCAACCATTGGGCCGTGGGGGATGGCTACACCTTC. Its translation is CANHWAVGDGYTF.

There are a few counts of this clonotype. The chain uses TRBV20-1 and TRBJ2-7, with 7 bases that match TRBD2. Unmatched junction bases numbered 13, after V lost 6 bases and J lost 2 bases. Germline V lookup: CDR1 DFQATT, CDR2 SNEGSKA (reference sequence). This CDR3 is built from 15 residues. Here the CDR3 DNA reads TGCAGTGCCAGGAGTGCGACTAGCCAGGCCTACGAGCAGTACTTC. Encoded protein: CSARSATSQAYEQYF.

The sample holds many counts of this clonotype. The chain carries TRBV24-1 and TRBJ2-2; D perhaps matches TRBD1 (6 bases). CDR1 and CDR2 from the germline V gene are KGHDR and SFDVKD. Trimming took 4 bases from V and 4 from J, leaving 12 bases between them. This CDR3 comprises 15 residues. The CDR3 region is CATSDPTGLTGELFF. The CDR3 DNA reads TGTGCCACCAGTGACCCGACAGGACTCACCGGGGAGCTGTTTTTT.

V gene TRBV4-1 combines with J gene TRBJ2-7, with 10 bases lining up with TRBD1. The germline CDR1 and CDR2 sequences are MGHRA and YSYEKL. The trim removed 3 bases at V and 1 base at J, leaving 3 bases unmatched. The CDR3 spans 15 residues. In DNA form, the CDR3 reads TGCGCCAGCAGCCAGAGACAGGGGGCGTCCTACGAGCAGTACTTC. This gives the protein CASSQRQGASYEQYF.

This clonotype showed up many times. The CDR3 region has the DNA TGTGCCAGTAGTGCAAGACAGGGGAGCTCCTACGAGCAGTACTTC. The encoded protein is CASSARQGSSYEQYF. The rearrangement uses TRBV19 and TRBJ2-7; the match to TRBD1 covers 8 bases. This CDR3 is built from 15 residues. CDR1 is LNHDA, CDR2 SQIVND, per germline (reference sequence). V lost 5 bases, J lost 0 bases, and 6 bases stayed unmatched.

The chain joins TRBV4-3 to TRBJ2-7; 11 nucleotides line up with TRBD2. The CDR3 has 18 residues. Trimming cost V 1 base and J 2 bases; bases outside gene matches: 10. Germline values: CDR1 LGHNA, CDR2 YSLEER. In DNA form, the CDR3 reads TGCGCCAGCAGCCAAGTCCTAGCGGGAGGCTCCCTAACCTACGAGCAGTACTTC. Translated, it gives CASSQVLAGGSLTYEQYF.

The rearrangement uses TRBV6-2 or TRBV6-3 and TRBJ1-1; 7 positions agree with TRBD1. From germline, CDR1 is MNHEY and CDR2 SVGEGT. The CDR3 has 16 amino acids. Trimming cost V 9 bases and J 4 bases; bases outside gene matches: 17. Written as DNA, the CDR3 is TGTGCCAGTGGGCCCTCCAACAGGGGACGGGGCACTGAAGCTTTCTTT. This encodes CASGPSNRGRGTEAFF.

This clonotype was found many times. The J gene is TRBJ2-1, the V gene TRBV20-1; 9 positions agree with TRBD1. The CDR3 extends over 23 amino acids. Trimming removed 1 base from V and 0 bases from J; junction bases left unmatched: 25. Germline V gene sequence: CDR1 DFQATT, CDR2 SNEGSKA (reference sequence). This CDR3 is CSARGIQGAHTPRLKLSYNEQFF. CDR3 DNA: TGCAGTGCTAGAGGGATACAGGGGGCACACACCCCCCGGTTAAAGCTCTCCTACAATGAGCAGTTCTTC.

The chain couples TRBV9 to TRBJ2-1; D call uncertain. The germline CDR1 and CDR2 sequences are SGDLS and YYNGEE. V lost 1 base and J lost 0, with 11 bases in between. This CDR3 spans 16 amino acids. The CDR3 DNA sequence: TGTGCCAGCAGCGTATATTCGGGTAGCTCCTACAATGAGCAGTTCTTC. Its protein product is CASSVYSGSSYNEQFF.

As concerns this clonotype: This may stem from a read error, because a much larger clone lies one nucleotide away. J is TRBJ2-7 and V is TRBV5-1, with D tentatively TRBD1 or TRBD2 (5 bases each). The CDR3 loop spans 13 amino acids. Germline V lookup: CDR1 SGHRS, CDR2 YFSETQ. The DNA of the CDR3 is TGCGTCAGCAGAGGGGACCTAGACTACGAGCAGTACTTC. Amino acids: CVSRGDLDYEQYF.

This clonotype was detected a few times. The chain employs TRBV7-6 and TRBJ2-6, with D possibly matching TRBD2 (5 bases). The CDR3 is 13 residues long. Germline V gene sequence: CDR1 SGHVS, CDR2 FNYEAQ. V shed 3 bases and J shed 9 bases, with 9 bases lying between them. CDR3 in amino acids: CASSFSGSNVLTF. The DNA for the CDR3 is TGTGCCAGCAGCTTTTCGGGGAGCAACGTCCTGACTTTC.

This clonotype appeared many times. CDR3 amino acids: CASSLLAGAGELFF. The DNA of the CDR3 is TGTGCCAGCAGTTTGCTAGCGGGGGCCGGGGAGCTGTTTTTT. The J gene is TRBJ2-2, the V gene TRBV6-5, with TRBD2 matching over 10 bases. Trimming took 4 bases from V and 6 from J; bases not matched to a gene: 2. Germline CDR1 MNHEY, CDR2 SVGAGI. The CDR3 has 14 residues.

This clonotype has more than one count but fewer than ten. The chain recombines TRBV11-2 with TRBJ2-7; the D is unclear. Germline CDR1 reads SGHAT; CDR2 reads FQNNGV. V was cut by 5 bases and J by 2 bases, with 13 bases left in between. The CDR3 extends over 14 amino acids. In DNA form, the CDR3 reads TGTGCCAGCAGCCTTATAACGCCCACCTACGAGCAGTACTTC. It encodes CASSLITPTYEQYF.

The chain employs TRBV5-4 and TRBJ2-3; 10 bases are shared with TRBD2. With 1 base clipped from V and 4 bases from J, the junction kept 3 bases outside the gene matches. The V gene's germline CDR1 is SGHNT and CDR2 YYREEE (reference sequence). The CDR3 consists of 15 residues. In nucleotides, the CDR3 is TGTGCCAGCAGCTTGACTAGCGGGGCGGCAGATACGCAGTATTTT. Protein sequence: CASSLTSGAADTQYF.

This clonotype was observed a few times. The chain joins TRBV4-2 to TRBJ2-2; a weak D match, TRBD2 (5 bases). Germline lookup yields CDR1 LGHNA and CDR2 YNFKEQ. This CDR3 comprises 16 residues. Between the trimmed V and J ends, which lost 4 bases and 1 base, there was a span of 13 bases. CDR3 sequence: CASSPYRGENTGELFF. CDR3 in DNA: TGTGCCAGCAGCCCGTACCGGGGAGAGAACACCGGGGAGCTGTTTTTT.

This clonotype has a handful of counts. The chain carries TRBV2 and TRBJ2-7, with D possibly TRBD1 on 5 matching bases. Trimming took off 1 base at V and 2 bases at J, with 12 bases between the two ends. CDR1 and CDR2 from the germline V gene are SNHLY and FYNNEI. This CDR3 comprises 15 residues. CDR3 nucleotides: TGTGCCAGCAGTGAAGAAGGTCAGGGTACCTACGAGCAGTACTTC. Its translation: CASSEEGQGTYEQYF.